One sample yielded the 14 T cell receptor beta chains listed below, sequenced in a study of cytomegalovirus exposure and HLA in healthy donors. In the PCR, 60 Vbeta and 13 Jbeta primers were used. The data were produced by immunoSEQ multiplex PCR, yet TCRdb's version contains in-frame clones alone and is incomplete. This sample has 200,000 to 250,000 clones, with about 80% found just once. Sequenced sample: PBMCs. Receptors were obtained from a woman aged 55-70 years in good health and CMV-seropositive.

CDR3 DNA sequence: TGTGCCAGCAGCTTAGCGACTGGGGGGGCCTATGGCTACACCTTC. Encoded protein: CASSLATGGAYGYTF. J is TRBJ1-2 and V is TRBV7-2; a weak D match, TRBD1 (6 bases). Trimming pared 0 bases from V and 4 bases from J, leaving 12 bases between. Germline lookup yields CDR1 SGHTA and CDR2 FQGNSA. CDR3 length: 15 amino acids.

The rearrangement links TRBV7-8 to TRBJ1-1; perhaps TRBD1 as D (5 bases). The length of the CDR3 is 15 residues. Trimming pared 4 bases from V and 1 base from J, leaving 13 bases between. Per the germline V gene, CDR1 is SGHVS and CDR2 is FQNEAQ. Written as DNA, the CDR3 is TGTGCCAGCAGCTCGACAGAACAGGCGAACACTGAAGCTTTCTTT. It yields the protein CASSSTEQANTEAFF.

The gene calls are TRBV4-2 and TRBJ1-3; the D is unclear. In germline, CDR1 is LGHNA, CDR2 YNFKEQ. V was trimmed by 0 bases and J by 0 bases, leaving 9 bases between them. The CDR3 has 16 residues. The CDR3 DNA follows: TGTGCCAGCAGCCAAGACCGGGGTTCCTCTGGAAACACCATATATTTT. It codes for CASSQDRGSSGNTIYF.

This chain connects TRBV6-1 to TRBJ2-7; D perhaps matches TRBD1 (5 bases). V was trimmed by 2 bases and J by 1 base, leaving 12 bases between them. The CDR3 is 15 amino acids. Germline lookup yields CDR1 MNHNS and CDR2 SASEGT. The DNA for the CDR3 is TGTGCCAGCAGTGAATGGCAGGGCCGATCCTACGAGCAGTACTTC. Protein product: CASSEWQGRSYEQYF.

For this clone: Germline and junction disagree at one end, which may indicate a read error. Different DNA sequences within this sample yield the same CDR3. This chain connects TRBV4-1 to TRBJ1-1; D unclear. Germline-derived CDR1 and CDR2 are MGHRA and YSYEKL. The CDR3 has 17 residues. CDR3 bases: TGCGCCAGCAGCCAAGATCGGGGTGGAAGGGTGAACACTGAAGCCTTCTTT. Translating gives CASSQDRGGRVNTEAFF.

The V call is TRBV5-4, the J call TRBJ1-2, with 12 bases matching TRBD1. The J segment lost 8 bases and the V segment lost 4 bases, leaving 9 bases of the junction unmatched. This CDR3 is 15 amino acids long. The germline gives CDR1 SGHNT, CDR2 YYREEE (reference sequence). The CDR3 is CASSPGTGGAGGYTF. The CDR3 DNA is TGTGCCAGCAGCCCCGGGACAGGGGGCGCAGGAGGCTACACCTTC.

The chain couples TRBV5-4 to TRBJ2-1, with D maybe TRBD2 (6 bases). The CDR3 is 15 residues long. Germline V gene data show CDR1 as SGHNT and CDR2 as YYREEE (reference sequence). V lost 4 bases to trimming and J lost 0 bases, with 11 bases between them. The DNA of the CDR3 is TGTGCCAGCAGCACCCCCGGGAGCTCCTACAATGAGCAGTTCTTC. The encoded protein is CASSTPGSSYNEQFF.

The V and J genes are TRBV9 and TRBJ1-1; 8 bases align to TRBD1. This CDR3 has 13 residues. Germline CDR1 is SGDLS and CDR2 is YYNGEE. Trimming at V came to 4 bases and at J to 7 bases, leaving 6 bases not matched to a gene. The CDR3 coding sequence is TGTGCCAGCAGCCCCAGGGGGCTGGGTGAAGCTTTCTTT. This translates into CASSPRGLGEAFF.

The rearrangement joins TRBV6-6 to TRBJ1-1; TRBD1 might be the D (5 bases). CDR1 and CDR2 (germline): MNHNY, SVGAGI (reference sequence). The CDR3 covers 15 residues. Trimming left V 6 bases short and J 2 bases short, with 16 bases between. Written as DNA, the CDR3 is TGTGCCAGCAGCCAAACCTGGGGCTTCAACACTGAAGCTTTCTTT. Translated: CASSQTWGFNTEAFF.

This clone was seen once. V and J are TRBV18 and TRBJ1-1, with a tentative D call TRBD1 (5 bases). The CDR3 is 13 residues long. Germline CDR1 and CDR2: KGHSH and LQKENI. V lost 2 bases and J lost 6, with 10 bases in between. CDR3 residues: CASSPAGEAEAFF. The CDR3, as DNA: TGTGCCAGCTCACCAGCGGGGGAGGCTGAAGCTTTCTTT.

The chain links TRBV9 to TRBJ2-7, with 11 bases aligning to TRBD2. The CDR3 totals 15 residues. Trimming at V came to 0 bases and at J to 6 bases, leaving 5 bases not matched to a gene. Germline V gene lookup returns CDR1 SGDLS and CDR2 YYNGEE. The CDR3, as DNA: TGTGCCAGCAGCGTAGATGGGCTAGCGGGGGGCGAGCAGTACTTC. This sequence encodes CASSVDGLAGGEQYF.

The J gene is TRBJ2-5, the V gene TRBV28, with D hard to call. The CDR3 contains 13 residues. Germline CDR1 is MDHEN and CDR2 is SYDVKM. The V end was cut by 7 bases, the J end by 11 bases, with 20 bases between. The CDR3 here is CASNSRSVGEQYF. The CDR3 bases are TGTGCCAGCAATTCCAGGTCAGTTGGTGAGCAGTACTTC.

The chain combines TRBV2 with TRBJ2-5, with 8 positions matching TRBD1. Looked up from germline, CDR1 is SNHLY and CDR2 is FYNNEI. J gave up 5 bases and V 9 bases, and 5 bases lay outside the gene matches. CDR3 length equals 12 residues. The CDR3 reads CARWDRRETQYF. CDR3 DNA sequence: TGTGCCAGATGGGACAGGCGGGAGACCCAGTACTTC.

The table lists this clone with a count of one. The CDR3 region is CASSLLGAGPHEQYF. CDR3 nucleotide sequence: TGTGCCAGCAGTTTACTGGGGGCGGGTCCCCACGAGCAGTACTTC. The chain recombines TRBV27 with TRBJ2-7; weak D call: TRBD1 (6 bases). V was clipped by 2 bases and J by 5 bases, with 16 bases between them. Germline V gene lookup returns CDR1 MNHEY and CDR2 SMNVEV (reference sequence). The CDR3 consists of 15 residues.